The T cell receptor (beta chain) under discussion was sequenced for a study of cytomegalovirus exposure and HLA in healthy donors. The wider study: Caucasian-associated ancestry cluster membership applied to approximately 81% of approximately 400 genotyped donors.

Study-level points and caveats: Analyzed later, most CMV-associated TCR beta chains appeared HLA-restricted. Rates of TCR association differed by HLA locus in a later analysis, with DRB1 highest and HLA-C lowest. In vitro assays verified that three CMV-associated chains recognized CMV antigens specifically.

PCR primers comprised 60 Vbeta and 13 Jbeta primers. Sequencing used immunoSEQ multiplex PCR; TCRdb keeps in-frame clones, though not all of them. The sample consists of over 150,000 clones, around 80% of them appearing once. The length of the CDR3 is 16 residues. Germline V gives CDR1 LNHDA, CDR2 SQIVND (reference sequence). As to this clone: Its antigen is not known.

The receptor was isolated from a middle-aged man in good health and CMV-seronegative. Material: PBMCs. V and J are TRBV19 and TRBJ2-5; the match to TRBD1 covers 7 bases. Gene TRBJ2-7 matches the end of the DNA better, so the J call may be wrong. The CDR3 here is CASSNPGTDSSYEQYF. DNA of the CDR3: TGTGCCAGTAGTAACCCCGGGACAGACAGCTCCTACGAGCAGTACTTC.